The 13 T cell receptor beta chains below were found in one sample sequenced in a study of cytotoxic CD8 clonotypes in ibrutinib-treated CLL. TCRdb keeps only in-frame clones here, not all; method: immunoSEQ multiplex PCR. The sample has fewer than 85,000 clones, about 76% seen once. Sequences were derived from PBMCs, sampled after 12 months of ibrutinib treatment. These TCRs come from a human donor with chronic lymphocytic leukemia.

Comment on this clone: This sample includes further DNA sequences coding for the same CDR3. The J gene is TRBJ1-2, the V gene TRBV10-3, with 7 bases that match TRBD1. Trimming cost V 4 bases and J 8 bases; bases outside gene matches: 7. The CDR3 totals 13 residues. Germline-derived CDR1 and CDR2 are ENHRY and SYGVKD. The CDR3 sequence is CAISGQGRGGYTF. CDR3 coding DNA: TGTGCCATCAGTGGACAGGGTAGGGGCGGCTACACCTTC.

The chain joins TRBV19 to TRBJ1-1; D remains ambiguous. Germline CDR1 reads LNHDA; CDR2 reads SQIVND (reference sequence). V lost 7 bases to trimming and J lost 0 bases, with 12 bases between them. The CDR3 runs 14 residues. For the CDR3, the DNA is TGTGCCAGTACTTCCGGAACAATGAACACTGAAGCTTTCTTT. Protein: CASTSGTMNTEAFF.

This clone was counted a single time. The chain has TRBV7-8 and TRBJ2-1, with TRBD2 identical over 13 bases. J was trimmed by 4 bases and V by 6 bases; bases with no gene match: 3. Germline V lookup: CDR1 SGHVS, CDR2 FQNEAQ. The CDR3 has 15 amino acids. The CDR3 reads CASRLAGGTYNEQFF. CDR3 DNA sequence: TGTGCCAGCAGACTAGCGGGAGGGACTTACAATGAGCAGTTCTTC.

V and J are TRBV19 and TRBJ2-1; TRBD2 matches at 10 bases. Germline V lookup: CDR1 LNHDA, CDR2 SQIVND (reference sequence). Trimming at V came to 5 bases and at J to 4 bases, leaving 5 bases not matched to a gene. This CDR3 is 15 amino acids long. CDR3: CASSGLAGGYNEQFF. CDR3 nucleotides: TGTGCCAGTAGTGGGTTAGCGGGGGGTTACAATGAGCAGTTCTTC. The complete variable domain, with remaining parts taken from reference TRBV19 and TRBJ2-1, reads DGGITQSPKYLFRKEGQNVTLSCEQNLNHDAMYWYRQDPGQGLRLIYYSQIVNDFQKGDIAEGYSVSREKKESFPLTVTSAQKNPTAFYLCASSGLAGGYNEQFFGPGTRLTVL.

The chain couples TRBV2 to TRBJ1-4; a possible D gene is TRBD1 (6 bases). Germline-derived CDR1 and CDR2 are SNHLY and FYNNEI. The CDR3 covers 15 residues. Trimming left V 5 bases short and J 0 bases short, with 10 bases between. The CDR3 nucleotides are TGTGCCAGCAGTTCCGAGGGGGCAACTAATGAAAAACTGTTTTTT. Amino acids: CASSSEGATNEKLFF.

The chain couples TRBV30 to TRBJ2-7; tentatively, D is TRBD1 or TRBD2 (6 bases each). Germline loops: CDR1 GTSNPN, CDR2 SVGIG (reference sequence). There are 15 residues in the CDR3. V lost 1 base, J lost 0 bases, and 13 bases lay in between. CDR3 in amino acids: CAWSAPGAYSYEQYF. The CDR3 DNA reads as TGTGCCTGGAGTGCCCCGGGGGCGTACTCCTACGAGCAGTACTTC.

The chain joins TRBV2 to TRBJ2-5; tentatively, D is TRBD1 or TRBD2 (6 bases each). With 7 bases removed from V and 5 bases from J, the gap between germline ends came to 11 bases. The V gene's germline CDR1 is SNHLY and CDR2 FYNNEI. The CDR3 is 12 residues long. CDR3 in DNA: TGTGCCAGCAATTTAGGGGGGGAGACCCAGTACTTC. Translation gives CASNLGGETQYF.

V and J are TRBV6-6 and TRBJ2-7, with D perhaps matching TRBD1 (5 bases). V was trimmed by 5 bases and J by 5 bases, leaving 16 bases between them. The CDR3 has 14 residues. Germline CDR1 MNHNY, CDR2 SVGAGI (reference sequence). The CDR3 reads CASSPRTRPNEQYF. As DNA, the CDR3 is TGTGCCAGCAGTCCCCGGACACGACCGAACGAGCAGTACTTC.

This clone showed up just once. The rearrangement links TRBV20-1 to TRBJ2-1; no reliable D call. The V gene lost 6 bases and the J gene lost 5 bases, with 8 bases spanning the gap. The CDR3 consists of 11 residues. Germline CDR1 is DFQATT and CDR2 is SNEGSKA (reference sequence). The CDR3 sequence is CSADTDNEQFF. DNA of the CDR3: TGCAGTGCGGATACAGACAATGAGCAGTTCTTC.

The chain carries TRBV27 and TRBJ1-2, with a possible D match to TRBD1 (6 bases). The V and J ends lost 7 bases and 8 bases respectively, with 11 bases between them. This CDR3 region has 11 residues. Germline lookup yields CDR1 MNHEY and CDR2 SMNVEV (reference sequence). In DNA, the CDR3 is TGTGCCAGCAACAGGGTGTCGGGCTACACCTTC. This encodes CASNRVSGYTF.

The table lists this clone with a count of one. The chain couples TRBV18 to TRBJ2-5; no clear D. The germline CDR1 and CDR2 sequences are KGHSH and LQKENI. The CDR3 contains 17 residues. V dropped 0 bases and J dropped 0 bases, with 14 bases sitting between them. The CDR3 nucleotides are TGTGCCAGCTCACCACCCCTAGGTTATCCCAACCAAGAGACCCAGTACTTC. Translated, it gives CASSPPLGYPNQETQYF. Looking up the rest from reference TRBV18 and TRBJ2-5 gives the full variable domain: NAGVMQNPRHLVRRRGQEARLRCSPMKGHSHVYWYRQLPEEGLKFMVYLQKENIIDESGMPKERFSAEFPKEGPSILRIQQVVRGDSAAYFCASSPPLGYPNQETQYFGPGTRLLVL.

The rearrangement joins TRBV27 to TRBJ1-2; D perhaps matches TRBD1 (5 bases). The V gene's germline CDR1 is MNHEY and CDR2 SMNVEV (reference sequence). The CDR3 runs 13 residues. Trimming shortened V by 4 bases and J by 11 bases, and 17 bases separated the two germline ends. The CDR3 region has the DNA TGTGCCAGCAGTTCCCCGGCCCAGGGCCGATACACCTTC. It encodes CASSSPAQGRYTF.

The chain's CDR3 is CASGGNTDTQYF. DNA for the CDR3: TGTGCCAGCGGGGGGAACACAGATACGCAGTATTTT. J is TRBJ2-3 and V is TRBV9; perhaps TRBD2 as D (6 bases). CDR3 length: 12 amino acids. V shed 7 bases and J shed 2 bases, with 8 bases lying between them. Per germline, CDR1 SGDLS and CDR2 YYNGEE.